A single T cell receptor (beta chain) is shown here with its context. Only CD45RO-negative cells positively selected for CCR7 counted as naive CD8 cells, so terminally differentiated effector memory CD45RA+ cells were excluded. HIV-negative, healthy adults without recent acute infections or vaccinations were the donors. The sample originates from a study of shared clonotypes between healthy human individuals. Across the study: The study enrolled a couple of women and three men aged 18 to 49. Each donor had three CD4 naive, three CD4 memory, two CD8 naive and one CD8 memory plate.

The repertoire was sequenced with immunoSEQ multiplex PCR; TCRdb's copy has only in-frame clones and lacks some. The sample holds nearly 2 million clones, about 94% seen once. CDR3 length: 14 amino acids. V was clipped by 0 bases and J by 9 bases; unmatched bases: 5. From germline, CDR1 is SGHNT and CDR2 YYREEE (reference sequence). This rearrangement joins TRBV5-4 to TRBJ2-5; 10 positions agree with TRBD1. The material sequenced was naive CD8+ T cells sorted from blood. The sequence was obtained from a man between 18 and 29 years old in good health. In DNA, the CDR3 is TGTGCCAGCAGCTTGGACGGGACAGGGGAGCCCCAGTACTTC. This encodes CASSLDGTGEPQYF.